This T cell receptor beta chain came from a study of a mutant IDH1 vaccine in newly diagnosed glioma. Overall study context: In some groups vaccination began 4-6 weeks post-radiotherapy; others received it with temozolomide. Study outcomes and limitations: Vaccination elicited immune responses in approximately 93% of patients. Changes to the top peripheral T cell clonotypes appeared unrelated to pseudoprogression.

This sample's time point: week 11, during vaccination. Vaccine doses each comprised 300 ug of mutant IDH1 20-mer peptide, with topical imiquimod. Profiling relied on immunoSEQ multiplex PCR, and the TCRdb table lists in-frame clones only, not all of them. Of roughly 130,000 clones in the sample, over 75% were seen once. A single count supports this clone. Its antigen is as yet unknown. Germline values: CDR1 MNHEY, CDR2 SVGAGI. The V end lost 0 bases, the J end lost 3 bases, and 11 bases lay between the germline ends. The CDR3 sequence is 15 residues long. The source of this sequence is a man aged 35-49 years with glioma. The chain recombines TRBV6-5 with TRBJ1-2, with D uncertain. The starting material was PBMCs, obtained from a glioma patient whose treatment included an IDH1 peptide vaccine. The CDR3 here is CASSYSRTADYGYTF. CDR3 DNA: TGTGCCAGCAGTTACTCGAGGACGGCCGACTATGGCTACACCTTC.